This is a list of T cell receptor beta chains from one sample in a study of control samples from healthy donors and cancer patients. Here immunoSEQ multiplex PCR was the method, and the copy in TCRdb shows in-frame clones only, minus some. The table records about 160,000 clones, 70% to 90% of them present only once. Sequenced material: blood. All receptors derive from a man younger than 45 in good health. The CDR3 runs from the conserved cysteine through the conserved F or W. A D gene is named only where the DNA matches it firmly. Size tells how often a clone was seen (once, few, many) or the class of an expanded clone, and some rows leave it out.

j_call: TRBJ1-1
v_call: TRBV5-1
d_call: -
clone_size: -
cdr3_aa: CASSYDLNTEAFF
cdr3_nt: TGCGCCAGCAGCTATGATCTTAACACTGAAGCTTTCTTT

j_call: TRBJ2-1
v_call: TRBV11-2
d_call: TRBD2
clone_size: -
cdr3_aa: CASSSQAGVETRQFF
cdr3_nt: TGTGCCAGCAGCTCACAAGCGGGAGTAGAAACCAGGCAGTTCTTC

j_call: TRBJ2-5
v_call: TRBV7-9
d_call: -
clone_size: -
cdr3_aa: CASSSEQETQYF
cdr3_nt: TGTGCCAGCAGCTCGGAACAAGAGACCCAGTACTTC

j_call: TRBJ2-5
v_call: TRBV7-3
d_call: -
clone_size: -
cdr3_aa: CASSLKGQGQETQYF
cdr3_nt: TGTGCCAGCAGCTTAAAGGGGCAGGGTCAAGAGACCCAGTACTTC

j_call: TRBJ1-5
v_call: TRBV10-3
d_call: -
clone_size: -
cdr3_aa: CATGTQGGGFGSNQPQHF
cdr3_nt: TGTGCCACCGGGACTCAGGGAGGGGGGTTTGGCTCTAATCAGCCCCAGCATTTT

j_call: TRBJ1-2
v_call: TRBV5-6
d_call: -
clone_size: -
cdr3_aa: CASSLGGTTRQYGYTF
cdr3_nt: TGTGCCAGCAGCTTGGGAGGGACAACCCGTCAATATGGCTACACCTTC

j_call: TRBJ1-6
v_call: TRBV6-5
d_call: TRBD1
clone_size: -
cdr3_aa: CASSYEQGARVSPLHF
cdr3_nt: TGTGCCAGCAGTTATGAACAGGGGGCGCGGGTTTCACCCCTCCACTTT

j_call: TRBJ2-7
v_call: TRBV5-1
d_call: -
clone_size: -
cdr3_aa: CASSPRAGYYHEQYF
cdr3_nt: TGCGCCAGCAGCCCCAGGGCAGGGTATTACCACGAGCAGTACTTC

j_call: TRBJ1-5
v_call: TRBV7-8
d_call: TRBD1
clone_size: -
cdr3_aa: CASSLDGGGWQPQHF
cdr3_nt: TGTGCCAGCAGCTTAGATGGAGGGGGCTGGCAGCCCCAGCATTTT

j_call: TRBJ1-2
v_call: TRBV6-5
d_call: TRBD1
clone_size: -
cdr3_aa: CASNTESGGTYGYTF
cdr3_nt: TGTGCCAGCAACACAGAGTCAGGGGGGACCTATGGCTACACCTTC

j_call: TRBJ2-1
v_call: TRBV7-9
d_call: -
clone_size: -
cdr3_aa: CASSISYNRAGRNEQFF
cdr3_nt: TGTGCCAGCAGTATTTCTTATAACAGAGCGGGCCGCAATGAGCAGTTCTTC

j_call: TRBJ1-1
v_call: TRBV5-5
d_call: -
clone_size: -
cdr3_aa: CASSVQGTEAFF
cdr3_nt: TGTGCCAGCAGCGTCCAGGGGACTGAAGCTTTCTTT

j_call: TRBJ1-5
v_call: TRBV6-1
d_call: -
clone_size: -
cdr3_aa: CASSSGNQPQHF
cdr3_nt: TGTGCCAGCAGTTCTGGTAATCAGCCCCAGCATTTT

j_call: TRBJ1-5
v_call: TRBV3-1/TRBV3-2
d_call: -
clone_size: -
cdr3_aa: CASSQDRGQPQHF
cdr3_nt: TGTGCCAGCAGCCAAGACAGGGGTCAGCCCCAGCATTTT

j_call: TRBJ2-3
v_call: TRBV20-1
d_call: -
clone_size: -
cdr3_aa: CSAPDTQYF
cdr3_nt: TGCAGCGCTCCTGATACGCAGTATTTT

j_call: TRBJ1-1
v_call: TRBV15
d_call: -
clone_size: -
cdr3_aa: CATSRDDTEAFF
cdr3_nt: TGTGCCACCAGCAGAGATGACACTGAAGCTTTCTTT

j_call: TRBJ1-2
v_call: TRBV2
d_call: -
clone_size: -
cdr3_aa: CASSGLSGMGGYTF
cdr3_nt: TGTGCCAGCAGTGGACTGTCAGGGATGGGCGGCTACACCTTC

j_call: TRBJ2-7
v_call: TRBV4-3
d_call: -
clone_size: -
cdr3_aa: CASSQAVGGSANSYEQYF
cdr3_nt: TGCGCCAGCAGCCAAGCCGTAGGGGGGAGCGCTAACTCCTACGAGCAGTACTTC

j_call: TRBJ2-5
v_call: TRBV9
d_call: -
clone_size: few
cdr3_aa: CASSPTSYPETQYF
cdr3_nt: TGTGCCAGCAGCCCGACTAGTTACCCAGAGACCCAGTACTTC

j_call: TRBJ2-7
v_call: TRBV14
d_call: -
clone_size: -
cdr3_aa: CASSQDLRSDYEQYF
cdr3_nt: TGTGCCAGCAGCCAAGATCTTAGGTCCGACTACGAGCAGTACTTC

j_call: TRBJ1-6
v_call: TRBV11-2
d_call: -
clone_size: -
cdr3_aa: CASSPPGPTTASLHF
cdr3_nt: TGTGCCAGCAGCCCCCCGGGACCGACGACAGCGTCCCTCCACTTT

j_call: TRBJ1-5
v_call: TRBV19
d_call: -
clone_size: -
cdr3_aa: CASSWPGGDQPQHF
cdr3_nt: TGTGCCAGTAGTTGGCCCGGGGGGGATCAGCCCCAGCATTTT

j_call: TRBJ1-2
v_call: TRBV6-6
d_call: -
clone_size: -
cdr3_aa: CASSPSGGGGYTF
cdr3_nt: TGTGCCAGCAGTCCTTCCGGGGGAGGCGGCTACACCTTC

j_call: TRBJ2-7
v_call: TRBV6-6
d_call: -
clone_size: -
cdr3_aa: CASGAATYEQYF
cdr3_nt: TGTGCCAGCGGGGCAGCCACCTACGAGCAGTACTTC

j_call: TRBJ2-1
v_call: TRBV4-2
d_call: -
clone_size: -
cdr3_aa: CASSQDISLYGNNEQFF
cdr3_nt: TGTGCCAGCAGCCAAGATATCTCACTTTATGGTAACAATGAGCAGTTCTTC

j_call: TRBJ2-7
v_call: TRBV27
d_call: TRBD1
clone_size: -
cdr3_aa: CASSTTGQGAYEQYF
cdr3_nt: TGTGCCAGCAGTACTACGGGACAGGGAGCCTACGAGCAGTACTTC

j_call: TRBJ1-3
v_call: TRBV14
d_call: TRBD1
clone_size: -
cdr3_aa: CASSRTRLAGGPGNTIYF
cdr3_nt: TGTGCCAGCAGCCGGACCAGGCTGGCAGGGGGCCCTGGAAACACCATATATTTT

j_call: TRBJ2-3
v_call: TRBV15
d_call: TRBD2
clone_size: -
cdr3_aa: CATSLERGHTDTQYF
cdr3_nt: TGTGCCACCAGCCTAGAGCGGGGGCACACAGATACGCAGTATTTT

j_call: TRBJ2-1
v_call: TRBV5-8
d_call: TRBD2
clone_size: -
cdr3_aa: CASSLAREGEQFF
cdr3_nt: TGTGCCAGCAGCTTGGCCAGGGAGGGTGAGCAGTTCTTC

j_call: TRBJ2-3
v_call: TRBV6-2/TRBV6-3
d_call: -
clone_size: -
cdr3_aa: CASSYDRGHYTDTQYF
cdr3_nt: TGTGCCAGCAGTTACGATCGCGGACACTACACAGATACGCAGTATTTT

j_call: TRBJ2-5
v_call: TRBV4-3
d_call: TRBD2
clone_size: -
cdr3_aa: CASSQEVGLGGPGTQYF
cdr3_nt: TGCGCCAGCAGCCAAGAGGTGGGATTGGGAGGGCCGGGGACCCAGTACTTC

j_call: TRBJ2-6
v_call: TRBV7-2
d_call: -
clone_size: -
cdr3_aa: CASSFSGSGANVLTF
cdr3_nt: TGTGCCAGCAGCTTCTCAGGGTCTGGGGCCAACGTCCTGACTTTC

j_call: TRBJ2-5
v_call: TRBV6-4
d_call: -
clone_size: -
cdr3_aa: CASSVTDQETQYF
cdr3_nt: TGTGCCAGCAGTGTAACAGATCAAGAGACCCAGTACTTC

j_call: TRBJ1-5
v_call: TRBV7-8
d_call: -
clone_size: -
cdr3_aa: CASSLWDSNQPQHF
cdr3_nt: TGTGCCAGCAGCCTGTGGGACAGCAATCAGCCCCAGCATTTT

j_call: TRBJ2-3
v_call: TRBV6-5
d_call: -
clone_size: -
cdr3_aa: CASSYGGPTDTQYF
cdr3_nt: TGTGCCAGCAGTTACGGGGGCCCAACAGATACGCAGTATTTT

j_call: TRBJ1-1
v_call: TRBV12-3/TRBV12-4
d_call: -
clone_size: -
cdr3_aa: CASSFGLNTEAFF
cdr3_nt: TGTGCCAGCAGTTTCGGTCTGAACACTGAAGCTTTCTTT

j_call: TRBJ2-7
v_call: TRBV25-1
d_call: -
clone_size: -
cdr3_aa: CASSPGAVSYEQYF
cdr3_nt: TGTGCCAGCAGCCCCGGGGCCGTCTCCTACGAGCAGTACTTC